These 29 T cell receptor beta chains were all obtained from the same sample, sequenced in a study of T cell responses to AZD1222 COVID-19 vaccine. Sequencing used immunoSEQ multiplex PCR; TCRdb keeps in-frame clones, though not all of them. Of 100,000 to 150,000 clones in the sample, 75% to 95% were seen once. Source: peripheral blood, taken 28 days after the second dose of the MenACWY control vaccine. These receptors came from an adult who received the MenACWY meningococcal vaccine as a control.

The chain combines TRBV3-1 (or the pseudogene TRBV3-2) with TRBJ1-4; D unclear. Germline V gene data show CDR1 as LGHDT and CDR2 as YNNKEL (reference sequence). The CDR3 totals 15 residues. The germline V and J ends were trimmed by 6 bases and 4 bases, with 15 bases remaining between them. CDR3 DNA sequence: TGTGCCAGCAGAGTAGGGAGGACTTATAATGAAAAACTGTTTTTT. Protein product: CASRVGRTYNEKLFF.

This clone was seen once. The junction departs from germline at one end; a sequencing error may be responsible. The rearrangement uses TRBV28 and TRBJ1-5, with D hard to call. CDR3 length equals 12 residues. CDR1 and CDR2 from the germline V gene are MDHEN and SYDVKM. The CDR3 coding sequence is TGTGCCAGCAGCGGCCAGGCTCAGGCCCAGCATTTT. This gives the protein CASSGQAQAQHF.

The chain has TRBV10-3 and TRBJ1-3, with a tentative D call TRBD1 (6 bases). CDR1 is ENHRY, CDR2 SYGVKD, per germline. The CDR3 is 11 amino acids. Trimming removed 5 bases from V and 7 bases from J, with 6 bases in between. CDR3 in DNA: TGTGCCATCAGTCAGGGGAACACCATATATTTT. Encoded protein: CAISQGNTIYF.

The V and J genes are TRBV5-1 and TRBJ2-1; TRBD2 matches 10 bases. From germline, CDR1 is SGHRS and CDR2 YFSETQ. CDR3 length: 15 amino acids. The trim removed 0 bases at V and 3 bases at J, leaving 0 bases unmatched. The CDR3 here is CASSLASGSYNEQFF. The DNA of the CDR3 is TGCGCCAGCAGCTTGGCTAGCGGGAGCTACAATGAGCAGTTCTTC.

This chain joins TRBV28 and TRBJ2-7, with D perhaps TRBD2 (5 bases). The V end lost 4 bases, the J end lost 4 bases, and 17 bases lay between the germline ends. This CDR3 contains 15 residues. Germline V gene lookup returns CDR1 MDHEN and CDR2 SYDVKM. The CDR3 DNA reads TGTGCCAGCAGTTACGGTCCGGCGGGCGAGTACGAGCAGTACTTC. The encoded protein is CASSYGPAGEYEQYF.

The rearrangement uses TRBV23-1 and TRBJ1-2; D remains unclear. TRBV23-1 is noted as an ORF with a role that remains uncertain. The CDR3 is made up of 20 amino acids. V was cut by 0 bases and J by 0 bases, with 23 bases left in between. The CDR3 loop is CASSQSAGETKSQSNYGYTF. DNA for the CDR3: TGCGCCAGCAGTCAATCAGCCGGAGAGACCAAGAGCCAATCTAACTATGGCTACACCTTC.

The chain joins TRBV30 to TRBJ2-3; no clear D gene. The CDR3 totals 12 residues. V lost 2 bases, J lost 1 base, and 4 bases lay in between. The germline V gene has CDR1 GTSNPN and CDR2 SVGIG (reference sequence). The CDR3 nucleotides are TGTGCCTGGAGTACAGGCACAGATACGCAGTATTTT. It translates to CAWSTGTDTQYF.

This clone was counted a single time. This chain joins TRBV7-8 and TRBJ2-3; D not resolved. Trimming took off 7 bases at V and 2 bases at J, with 13 bases between the two ends. This CDR3 comprises 14 residues. Germline CDR1 is SGHVS and CDR2 is FQNEAQ. CDR3 DNA: TGTGCCAGCATCAGAAGTTGGGACACAGATACGCAGTATTTT. This translates into CASIRSWDTDTQYF. Variable domain in full (rest from reference TRBV7-8 and TRBJ2-3): GAGVSQSPRYKVAKRGQDVALRCDPISGHVSLFWYQQALGQGPEFLTYFQNEAQLDKSGLPSDRFFAERPEGSVSTLKIQRTQQEDSAVYLCASIRSWDTDTQYFGPGTRLTVL.

The chain has TRBV20-1 and TRBJ1-2, with 7 bases matching TRBD1. Germline V gene data show CDR1 as DFQATT and CDR2 as SNEGSKA (reference sequence). The CDR3 contains 11 residues. The CDR3 reads CSAGQYYGYTF. In nucleotides, the CDR3 is TGCAGCGCGGGACAGTACTATGGCTACACCTTC.

The chain joins TRBV4-2 to TRBJ1-5; 11 nucleotides align to TRBD1. Trimming took 0 bases from V and 7 from J; bases not matched to a gene: 5. This CDR3 region has 16 residues. Looked up from germline, CDR1 is LGHNA and CDR2 is YNFKEQ. CDR3 in amino acids: CASSQEGQGANQPQHF. Here the CDR3 DNA reads TGTGCCAGCAGCCAAGAAGGACAGGGGGCGAACCAGCCCCAGCATTTT.

V is TRBV9 and J is TRBJ2-2; 7 bases align to TRBD2. V was clipped by 1 base and J by 2 bases; unmatched bases: 5. Germline V gene lookup returns CDR1 SGDLS and CDR2 YYNGEE. The CDR3 totals 16 residues. The CDR3 sequence: CASSVTPGGNTGELFF. The CDR3 DNA is TGTGCCAGCAGCGTAACTCCGGGAGGCAACACCGGGGAGCTGTTTTTT.

This chain connects TRBV19 to TRBJ1-1; TRBD1 is a possible D gene (6 bases). V was pared by 4 bases and J by 5 bases, with 11 bases between. CDR1 is LNHDA, CDR2 SQIVND, per germline (reference sequence). CDR3 length: 13 amino acids. The CDR3 coding sequence is TGTGCCAGTAGTAACAGGGCTCGGACTGAAGCTTTCTTT. As protein: CASSNRARTEAFF.

The chain links TRBV6-5 to TRBJ1-1; tentatively, D is TRBD1 (6 bases). The V and J ends lost 2 bases and 6 bases respectively, with 13 bases between them. The CDR3 spans 14 residues. Germline V CDR1 and CDR2: MNHEY, SVGAGI. The CDR3 reads CASSYNRVDSEAFF. In DNA form, the CDR3 reads TGTGCCAGCAGTTACAACAGGGTGGATTCTGAAGCTTTCTTT.

The chain recombines TRBV19 with TRBJ2-7; TRBD2 aligns across 7 bases. Germline CDR1 reads LNHDA; CDR2 reads SQIVND (reference sequence). V gave up 3 bases and J gave up 3 bases; unmatched junction bases: 5. This CDR3 is 14 amino acids long. The DNA for the CDR3 is TGTGCCAGTAGTATCGCTAGCGGCTACTACGAGCAGTACTTC. Amino acid sequence: CASSIASGYYEQYF.

This chain joins TRBV19 and TRBJ2-7; 10 bases are shared with TRBD1. The CDR3 spans 15 residues. CDR1 is LNHDA, CDR2 SQIVND, per germline (reference sequence). The junction had 6 bases not matched to a gene; V was cut back by 7 bases and J by 0 bases. CDR3 DNA sequence: TGTGCCAGTAACAGCCGGGACAGGGGCTCCTACGAGCAGTACTTC. Its translation: CASNSRDRGSYEQYF.

The chain employs TRBV28 and TRBJ1-5; the match to TRBD1 covers 11 bases. Looked up from germline, CDR1 is MDHEN and CDR2 is SYDVKM. This CDR3 comprises 15 residues. Unmatched junction bases numbered 6, after V lost 6 bases and J lost 5 bases. The CDR3 spells CASRWTGGDYQPQHF. CDR3 sequence (DNA): TGTGCCAGCAGATGGACAGGGGGCGACTATCAGCCCCAGCATTTT.

This clone was seen just once. In DNA, the CDR3 is TGTGCCACCAGTGATTACCAAACCGGGGAGCTGTTTTTT. It is translated as CATSDYQTGELFF. V gene TRBV24-1 combines with J gene TRBJ2-2; D not certain. The CDR3 is made up of 13 amino acids. Germline CDR1 KGHDR, CDR2 SFDVKD. With 2 bases removed from V and 5 bases from J, the gap between germline ends came to 5 bases.

V and J are TRBV18 and TRBJ2-1, with 7 bases fitting TRBD2. CDR3 length: 15 amino acids. V shed 2 bases and J 3 bases; nucleotides not matched to a gene: 4. CDR1 and CDR2 (germline): KGHSH, LQKENI. The CDR3 loop is CASSPRSSGYNEQFF. In nucleotides, the CDR3 is TGTGCCAGCTCACCAAGGTCTAGCGGCTACAATGAGCAGTTCTTC.

The CDR3 spells CASSPVTGLETQYF. CDR3 nucleotide sequence: TGCGCCAGCAGCCCAGTGACAGGGCTAGAGACCCAGTACTTC. The rearrangement links TRBV4-1 to TRBJ2-5; the match to TRBD1 covers 7 bases. CDR1 MGHRA and CDR2 YSYEKL come from the germline V gene. The CDR3 extends over 14 amino acids. After removal of 4 bases from V and 4 bases from J, the junction contained 6 bases not matched to a gene.

The rearrangement uses TRBV27 and TRBJ2-3, with a tentative D call TRBD2 (6 bases). CDR3 length: 15 amino acids. Trimming removed 6 bases at V and 0 bases at J, with 13 bases between. Germline-derived CDR1 and CDR2 are MNHEY and SMNVEV (reference sequence). The CDR3 sequence: CASSFLAISTDTQYF. CDR3 coding DNA: TGTGCCAGCAGCTTCCTAGCGATAAGCACAGATACGCAGTATTTT.

Comment on this clone: The junction shows a germline mismatch at one end, possibly a read error. This chain joins TRBV7-2 and TRBJ1-2; 8 bases map to TRBD1. Germline V gene lookup returns CDR1 SGHTA and CDR2 FQGNSA. CDR3 length: 15 residues. CDR3 residues: CASRLEGQGANGYTF. CDR3 bases: TGTGCCAGCAGATTAGAAGGGCAGGGGGCGAACGGCTACACCTTC. Combining the CDR3 with reference TRBV7-2 and TRBJ1-2 gives the whole variable domain GAGVSQSPSNKVTEKGKDVELRCDPISGHTALYWYRQSLGQGLEFLIYFQGNSAPDKSGLPSDRFSAERTGGSVSTLTIQRTQQEDSAVYLCASRLEGQGANGYTFGSGTRLTVV.

The J gene is TRBJ1-5, the V gene TRBV15, with D uncertain. Germline V gives CDR1 LNHNV, CDR2 YYDKDF (reference sequence). Trimming left V 5 bases short and J 0 bases short, with 11 bases between. There are 15 residues in the CDR3. Here the CDR3 reads CATSLIQVSNQPQHF. The DNA for the CDR3 is TGTGCCACCAGCTTGATTCAAGTTAGCAATCAGCCCCAGCATTTT.

The J gene is TRBJ1-5, the V gene TRBV30; 12 bases fit TRBD1. Germline CDR1 reads GTSNPN; CDR2 reads SVGIG (reference sequence). This CDR3 is built from 14 residues. With 0 bases clipped from V and 10 bases from J, the junction kept 4 bases outside the gene matches. CDR3 amino acids: CAWSVGTGGSPQHF. CDR3 nucleotide sequence: TGTGCCTGGAGTGTAGGGACAGGGGGCTCTCCCCAGCATTTT.

This sequence joins TRBV9 and TRBJ2-5; 14 positions match TRBD2. The CDR3 covers 15 residues. The germline V gene encodes CDR1 SGDLS and CDR2 YYNGEE. Trimming removed 5 bases from V and 5 bases from J; junction bases left unmatched: 5. Written as DNA, the CDR3 is TGTGCCAGCAGTGGGACTAGCGGGGGCGGGGAGACCCAGTACTTC. It codes for CASSGTSGGGETQYF.

This clone appeared once. This chain connects TRBV9 to TRBJ1-2; D gene unclear. With 0 bases removed from V and 7 bases from J, the gap between germline ends came to 22 bases. This CDR3 is 17 amino acids long. Germline CDR1 reads SGDLS; CDR2 reads YYNGEE. CDR3 residues: CASSVGRLTTLKSGYTF. CDR3 nucleotides: TGTGCCAGCAGCGTAGGAAGACTTACGACCCTTAAGTCTGGCTACACCTTC.

The rearrangement uses TRBV18 and TRBJ2-1, with D perhaps TRBD2 (6 bases). Trimming left V 6 bases short and J 0 bases short, with 12 bases between. The CDR3 spans 15 residues. Germline CDR1 reads KGHSH; CDR2 reads LQKENI. For the CDR3, the DNA is TGTGCCAGCTCGCCGCTGGGGGGCTCCTACAATGAGCAGTTCTTC. Translating it yields CASSPLGGSYNEQFF.

V gene TRBV28 combines with J gene TRBJ1-5; D gene uncertain. V lost 8 bases to trimming and J lost 0 bases, with 5 bases between them. The germline V gene encodes CDR1 MDHEN and CDR2 SYDVKM. CDR3 length equals 12 residues. The CDR3 is CASSGSNQPQHF. The CDR3 DNA follows: TGTGCCAGCTCCGGTAGCAATCAGCCCCAGCATTTT.

The genes are TRBV2 and TRBJ1-5, with D hard to call. Germline V CDR1 and CDR2: SNHLY, FYNNEI. Trimming cost V 4 bases and J 2 bases, with 12 bases left between them. The CDR3 length is 15 residues. CDR3 bases: TGTGCCAGCAGTGTCGTGGGGAAGGGCAATCAGCCCCAGCATTTT. The encoded protein is CASSVVGKGNQPQHF.

This clone is a singleton in its sample. The genes are TRBV19 and TRBJ1-1; maybe TRBD1 (5 bases). Trimming left V 0 bases short and J 3 bases short, with 11 bases between. The CDR3 spans 15 residues. Germline V gene lookup returns CDR1 LNHDA and CDR2 SQIVND (reference sequence). In DNA, the CDR3 is TGTGCCAGTAGTATAGAGGCAGGGCGGGACACTGAAGCTTTCTTT. Translating gives CASSIEAGRDTEAFF.